This TCR beta chain originates from a study of shared clonotypes between healthy human individuals. Findings and limits, study-wide: Clonotype sharing across several donors was observed for about 5.5% of naive CD4 clonotypes.

Between the trimmed V and J ends, which lost 1 base and 0 bases, there was a span of 3 bases. The CDR3 sequence is 14 residues long. Germline values: CDR1 SGHDN, CDR2 FVKESK. Of note for this clone: Its antigen is not identified.

Libraries were prepared by immunoSEQ multiplex PCR; TCRdb keeps only in-frame clonotypes and omits some of them. In the table there are around 600,000 clones, approximately 95% of which are singletons. Terminally differentiated effector memory CD45RA+ cells were excluded by CCR7 positive selection of CD45RO-negative cells. The source material was naive CD8+ T cells sorted from blood. This TCR was recovered from a woman in her 30s in good health. This rearrangement joins TRBV14 to TRBJ2-2; D remains unclear. The CDR3 region is CASSQAANTGELFF. CDR3 nucleotide sequence: TGTGCCAGCAGCCAAGCAGCGAACACCGGGGAGCTGTTTTTT.